A selection of T cell receptor beta chains follows, all from one sample in a study of CD8+ T cells in alopecia areata. Measured with immunoSEQ multiplex PCR; TCRdb has only the in-frame clones, and not every one. This sample has 120,000 or so clones, with about three fifths found just once. The starting material was CD8+ T cells sorted from blood, obtained at week 4, from a patient treated with tofacitinib. Receptors were obtained from a human donor with alopecia areata. Both conserved end residues are part of each CDR3. D genes are given only for firm matches.

d_call,v_call,j_call,cdr3_aa,cdr3_nt
TRBD1,TRBV15,TRBJ1-1,CATSYGGRGQAFF,TGTGCCACCAGCTATGGGGGCAGGGGGCAAGCTTTCTTT
TRBD1,TRBV19,TRBJ1-2,CASSLVTGITNGYTF,TGTGCCAGTAGCCTTGTGACAGGGATAACAAATGGCTACACCTTC
TRBD2,TRBV29-1,TRBJ2-5,CSVPISGGAEETQYF,TGCAGCGTCCCGATTAGCGGGGGGGCGGAAGAGACCCAGTACTTC
-,TRBV30,TRBJ2-1,CAWSSGTYNEQFF,TGTGCCTGGAGTTCCGGGACATACAATGAGCAGTTCTTC
-,TRBV28,TRBJ2-7,CASSTVGGSYEQYF,TGTGCCAGCAGCACAGTGGGGGGTTCCTACGAGCAGTACTTC
-,TRBV6-5,TRBJ2-7,CASSSYGEQYF,TGTGCCAGCAGTTCCTACGGAGAGCAGTACTTC
TRBD1,TRBV29-1,TRBJ1-1,CSVETGWGTEAFF,TGCAGCGTTGAGACAGGGTGGGGCACTGAAGCTTTCTTT
TRBD1,TRBV23-1,TRBJ2-1,CASRRRTGSYNEQFF,TGCGCCAGCAGGCGCCGGACAGGGTCCTACAATGAGCAGTTCTTC
-,TRBV27,TRBJ1-2,CASRSYFSGYGYTF,TGTGCCAGCAGATCGTACTTCAGTGGGTATGGCTACACCTTC
-,TRBV6-5,TRBJ2-3,CASSYLGAGGTDTQYF,TGTGCCAGCAGTTACCTGGGGGCGGGGGGCACAGATACGCAGTATTTT
-,TRBV30,TRBJ2-1,CAWSGNEQFF,TGTGCCTGGAGTGGCAATGAGCAGTTCTTC
-,TRBV30,TRBJ2-7,CAWSPSTGGDPYEQYF,TGTGCCTGGAGTCCCTCAACAGGGGGGGACCCCTACGAGCAGTACTTC
TRBD1,TRBV9,TRBJ1-2,CASSAGDSPYGYTF,TGTGCCAGCAGTGCTGGGGACAGTCCGTATGGCTACACCTTC
-,TRBV29-1,TRBJ2-7,CSVEAQGEGHYEQYF,TGCAGCGTTGAAGCACAGGGAGAGGGCCACTACGAGCAGTACTTC
-,TRBV5-1,TRBJ2-7,CASSFSPRLGNPFGYEQYF,TGCGCCAGCAGCTTTTCACCCCGGTTAGGCAACCCGTTCGGCTACGAGCAGTACTTC